One sample yielded the 31 T cell receptor beta chains listed below, sequenced in a study of T cells expressing NK-cell markers. Using the 5' RACE reads, TCRdb records one entry per CDR3 protein without DNA. The listing contains some 150,000 distinct CDR3 sequences. Sequencing was performed on blood T cells: a sorted CD56 or NKG2C T cell subset, CD4+ or CD8+ T cells, or bulk PBMC T cells (not recorded which). These receptors came from a man aged 18 to 35 in good health.

The J gene is TRBJ1-4, the V gene TRBV4-2. CDR1 LGHNA and CDR2 YNFKEQ come from the germline V gene. This CDR3 contains 16 residues. The CDR3 is CASSQDEPVGYEKLFF.

The chain has TRBV7-9 and TRBJ2-3. CDR3 length: 15 amino acids. Germline V lookup: CDR1 SEHNR, CDR2 FQNEAQ (reference sequence). The CDR3 here is CASSSQRFSTDTQYF.

The J gene is TRBJ2-7, the V gene TRBV20-1; TCRdb returns TRBD1, unconfirmable since there is no DNA. This CDR3 comprises 14 residues. In germline, CDR1 is DFQATT, CDR2 SNEGSKA (reference sequence). The CDR3 loop reads CSANGAGERHEQYF.

The CDR3 region is CASSQELGMDIQYF. This chain links TRBV4-2 with TRBJ2-4. Germline-derived CDR1 and CDR2 are LGHNA and YNFKEQ. This CDR3 region has 14 residues.

The V and J genes are TRBV7-7 and TRBJ2-1; no DNA is available, so the TRBD2 call from TCRdb remains unchecked. The CDR3 consists of 15 residues. Germline loops: CDR1 SSHAT, CDR2 FNYEAQ (reference sequence). The chain's CDR3 is CASSPTSGRTNEQFF.

This chain uses TRBV7-3 with TRBJ2-3; there is no DNA to check the TCRdb D call of TRBD1. The CDR3 extends over 15 amino acids. The germline CDR1 and CDR2 sequences are SGHTA and FQGTGA. CDR3 region: CASSPSGQGTDTQYF. The full variable domain, completed using reference TRBV7-3 and TRBJ2-3, is GAGVSQTPSNKVTEKGKYVELRCDPISGHTALYWYRQSLGQGPEFLIYFQGTGAADDSGLPNDRFFAVRPEGSVSTLKIQRTERGDSAVYLCASSPSGQGTDTQYFGPGTRLTVL.

The V and J genes are TRBV7-9 and TRBJ1-2; no DNA is available, so the TRBD1 call from TCRdb remains unchecked. CDR3 size: 17 residues. Germline V lookup: CDR1 SEHNR, CDR2 FQNEAQ (reference sequence). CDR3 loop: CASSLILGTGPNYGYTF.

The rearrangement links TRBV19 to TRBJ2-6; TCRdb reports TRBD1, a call that lacks DNA to check it against. Per germline, CDR1 LNHDA and CDR2 SQIVND (reference sequence). The CDR3 sequence is 15 residues long. This CDR3 reads CASSISGSGANVLTF.

V usage is TRBV7-6 and J usage is TRBJ2-5; TCRdb reports TRBD1, a call that lacks DNA to check it against. CDR1 SGHVS and CDR2 FNYEAQ come from the germline V gene. This CDR3 is built from 17 residues. Here the CDR3 reads CASSLSRSTGGAETQYF.

The chain has TRBV7-9 and TRBJ2-6; as DNA is missing, the TRBD2 call by TCRdb cannot be tested. Germline values: CDR1 SEHNR, CDR2 FQNEAQ (reference sequence). CDR3 length equals 16 residues. CDR3 region: CASTRGIPLGANVLTF.

The genes are TRBV11-2 and TRBJ2-7; TCRdb returns TRBD2, unconfirmable since there is no DNA. Germline assignment: CDR1 SGHAT and CDR2 FQNNGV. There are 15 residues in the CDR3. The chain's CDR3 is CASSRSGGSSYEQYF.

The chain joins TRBV24-1 to TRBJ2-1; without DNA, the TCRdb call of TRBD1 cannot be checked. The CDR3 is 16 residues long. Germline V CDR1 and CDR2: KGHDR, SFDVKD. CDR3 residues: CATSDPLRLSYNEQFF.

The chain combines TRBV20-1 with TRBJ2-7; TCRdb's D call of TRBD1 is untestable without DNA. Germline loops: CDR1 DFQATT, CDR2 SNEGSKA (reference sequence). There are 13 residues in the CDR3. The CDR3 region is CSARGASEYEQYF.

This chain links TRBV5-1 with TRBJ2-5; checking the TCRdb D call of TRBD2 is not possible without DNA. From germline, CDR1 is SGHRS and CDR2 YFSETQ. The CDR3 extends over 16 amino acids. The CDR3 sequence: CASSLEASGGQETQYF.

This chain connects TRBV2 to TRBJ2-1; TCRdb indicates TRBD1, and absent DNA this call remains unverified. Germline-derived CDR1 and CDR2 are SNHLY and FYNNEI. This CDR3 has 16 residues. This CDR3 is CASSEVWGTTNNEQFF.

The genes are TRBV12-3 or TRBV12-4 and TRBJ2-5; checking the TCRdb D call of TRBD1 is not possible without DNA. CDR3 length equals 15 residues. The CDR3 here is CASSFGGQGEETQYF.

This chain links TRBV20-1 with TRBJ2-7; absent DNA, TCRdb's TRBD1 call cannot be checked. CDR1 is DFQATT, CDR2 SNEGSKA, per germline (reference sequence). CDR3 length: 18 residues. CDR3 in amino acids: CSARDLDPAGHTTYEQYF.

The chain employs TRBV19 and TRBJ2-5; TCRdb returns TRBD2, unconfirmable since there is no DNA. This CDR3 region has 16 residues. The germline gives CDR1 LNHDA, CDR2 SQIVND (reference sequence). CDR3 loop: CASSSRSTSEQETQYF.

V is TRBV20-1 and J is TRBJ2-3. The germline gives CDR1 DFQATT, CDR2 SNEGSKA (reference sequence). CDR3 length: 13 amino acids. The chain's CDR3 is CSARDSWADTQYF.

This rearrangement joins TRBV27 to TRBJ1-5; the D gene TCRdb calls, TRBD1, cannot be checked with no DNA. Germline assignment: CDR1 MNHEY and CDR2 SMNVEV (reference sequence). The CDR3 is made up of 16 amino acids. The CDR3 spells CASSFQGQGSNQPQHF.

The chain carries TRBV30 and TRBJ2-7; without DNA, the TCRdb call of TRBD2 cannot be checked. CDR3 size: 13 residues. Germline V gene sequence: CDR1 GTSNPN, CDR2 SVGIG (reference sequence). CDR3 region: CALGTVSIYEQYF.

The V gene is TRBV6-5, the J gene TRBJ2-1; the TCRdb D gene call, TRBD2, has no DNA to confirm it. This CDR3 is built from 17 residues. The germline gives CDR1 MNHEY, CDR2 SVGAGI. The CDR3 sequence: CASSYSYRLAGVDEQFF.

This chain links TRBV29-1 with TRBJ2-2; TCRdb's D call, TRBD1, is unchecked because there is no DNA. Germline V gives CDR1 SQVTM, CDR2 ANQGSEA. The CDR3 loop spans 12 amino acids. CDR3 amino acids: CSAPSSRGELFF.

V gene TRBV7-7 combines with J gene TRBJ2-7; TCRdb designates TRBD1, a call that cannot be tested without DNA. CDR1 is SSHAT, CDR2 FNYEAQ, per germline (reference sequence). The CDR3 is made up of 13 amino acids. Here the CDR3 reads CASSFDSTYEQYF.

The J gene is TRBJ2-7, the V gene TRBV28; without DNA, the TCRdb call of TRBD1 cannot be checked. The CDR3 spans 17 residues. The V gene's germline CDR1 is MDHEN and CDR2 SYDVKM. The CDR3: CASSFRPGQGSSYEQYF. The whole variable domain, remainder taken from reference TRBV28 and TRBJ2-7, is DVKVTQSSRYLVKRTGEKVFLECVQDMDHENMFWYRQDPGLGLRLIYFSYDVKMKEKGDIPEGYSVSREKKERFSLILESASTNQTSMYLCASSFRPGQGSSYEQYFGPGTRLTVT.

The chain links TRBV6-1 to TRBJ2-1. Germline assignment: CDR1 MNHNS and CDR2 SASEGT. The CDR3 totals 15 residues. The CDR3 reads CASSVRGNNYNEQFF.

The chain joins TRBV27 to TRBJ2-3; TCRdb picks TRBD1, but there is no DNA to check that call. Germline CDR1 is MNHEY and CDR2 is SMNVEV (reference sequence). The CDR3 consists of 16 residues. The CDR3 region is CASSSGTVPSTDTQYF.

This CDR3 reads CSVNPGTGGETQYF. This chain joins TRBV29-1 and TRBJ2-5; TCRdb calls TRBD1, which cannot be checked without DNA. The CDR3 has 14 amino acids. The germline V gene encodes CDR1 SQVTM and CDR2 ANQGSEA.

V usage is TRBV2 and J usage is TRBJ1-3. There are 15 residues in the CDR3. Germline V CDR1 and CDR2: SNHLY, FYNNEI. CDR3 protein: CASKSRSASVDAIYF. The complete variable domain, with remaining parts taken from reference TRBV2 and TRBJ1-3, reads EPEVTQTPSHQVTQMGQEVILRCVPISNHLYFYWYRQILGQKVEFLVSFYNNEISEKSEIFDDQFSVERPDGSNFTLKIRSTKLEDSAMYFCASKSRSASVDAIYFGEGSWLTVV.

This chain links TRBV2 with TRBJ2-1; TCRdb gives TRBD2 as the D gene, but with no DNA this cannot be confirmed. The CDR3 contains 17 residues. CDR1 and CDR2 from the germline V gene are SNHLY and FYNNEI. The chain's CDR3 is CASSTSRGMGSYNEQFF.

The chain is built from TRBV6-6 and TRBJ2-5; without DNA, the TCRdb call of TRBD1 cannot be checked. The CDR3 covers 13 residues. Germline loops: CDR1 MNHNY, CDR2 SVGAGI (reference sequence). The CDR3 protein is CASRDSLQETQYF.